A selection of T cell receptor beta chains follows, all from one sample in a study of blood T cell repertoires in COVID-19. Only in-frame clones appear in the TCRdb table, and some are missing; sequencing was by immunoSEQ multiplex PCR. Of just over 250,000 clones in the sample, more than 75% are singletons; the top ten hold over 7.5%. Sequenced sample: peripheral blood. The receptor set was obtained from a man aged 35 to 55 who had recovered from COVID-19. Both conserved end residues are part of each CDR3. A D gene is named only where the DNA matches it firmly. Rows may omit the clone size; those that give it use once, few, many or a size class.

v_gene	j_gene	d_gene	abundance	CDR3aa	CDR3nt
TRBV19	TRBJ1-2	TRBD1	-	CASSIDRLRQGHGYTF	TGTGCCAGTAGTATAGATCGATTAAGACAGGGTCATGGCTACACCTTC
TRBV15	TRBJ2-1	TRBD2	-	CATSRDSSGAYNEQFF	TGTGCCACCAGCAGAGATTCTAGCGGGGCCTACAATGAGCAGTTCTTC
TRBV19	TRBJ1-1	-	few	CASSIKAPPGDTEAFF	TGTGCCAGTAGTATAAAGGCTCCCCCAGGGGACACTGAAGCTTTCTTT
TRBV7-2	TRBJ2-6	-	once	CASSLGSTNSGANVLTF	TGTGCCAGCAGCTTGGGCAGCACCAACTCTGGGGCCAACGTCCTGACTTTC
TRBV11-2	TRBJ2-7	-	-	CASTMSGYEQYF	TGTGCCAGCACCATGTCAGGGTACGAGCAGTACTTC
TRBV5-1	TRBJ2-2	TRBD1	-	CASSGNQGEPTGELFF	TGCGCCAGCAGCGGAAATCAGGGGGAGCCTACCGGGGAGCTGTTTTTT
TRBV7-2	TRBJ2-7	TRBD2	-	CASSPPGLAGGNEQYF	TGTGCCAGCAGCCCTCCGGGACTAGCGGGGGGGAACGAGCAGTACTTC
TRBV9	TRBJ1-4	-	-	CASSERTAANEKLFF	TGTGCCAGCAGCGAGAGGACAGCCGCAAATGAAAAACTGTTTTTT
TRBV19	TRBJ1-1	TRBD1	-	CASRTGVVNTEAFF	TGTGCCAGTAGAACAGGGGTGGTAAACACTGAAGCTTTCTTT
TRBV2	TRBJ2-5	-	-	CASMGGETQYF	TGTGCCAGCATGGGGGGAGAGACCCAGTACTTC
TRBV2	TRBJ2-3	TRBD2	-	CASRPLAASTDTQYF	TGTGCCAGCAGGCCCCTAGCGGCTAGCACAGATACGCAGTATTTT
TRBV2	TRBJ2-5	TRBD1	-	CASSAGTGNGQETQYF	TGTGCCAGCAGTGCTGGGACAGGGAATGGGCAAGAGACCCAGTACTTC
TRBV5-1	TRBJ1-1	TRBD1	few	CASSLNPGGSNKDAEAFF	TGCGCCAGCAGCTTGAACCCAGGGGGCTCCAATAAAGACGCTGAAGCTTTCTTT
TRBV7-2	TRBJ2-5	-	-	CASSSNLAGPMYF	TGTGCCAGCAGCTCGAACTTGGCGGGTCCAATGTACTTC
TRBV6-6	TRBJ1-2	-	-	CASSYTDRPYGYTF	TGTGCCAGCAGTTACACGGACAGACCCTATGGCTACACCTTC
TRBV5-1	TRBJ2-3	TRBD1	-	CASSLEQGLADTQYF	TGCGCCAGCAGCTTGGAACAGGGGCTGGCAGATACGCAGTATTTT
TRBV25-1	TRBJ1-6	-	-	CASLQDYNSPLHF	TGTGCCAGTCTGCAGGATTATAATTCACCCCTCCACTTT
TRBV7-8	TRBJ2-2	-	once	CASSLAYTGELFF	TGTGCCAGCAGCTTAGCCTACACCGGGGAGCTGTTTTTT
TRBV5-1	TRBJ2-7	TRBD1	few	CASRTGAWDYEQYF	TGCGCCAGCAGGACAGGGGCCTGGGATTACGAGCAGTACTTC
TRBV5-1	TRBJ2-1	TRBD2	-	CASSLRASGSFYNEQFF	TGCGCCAGCAGCTTGAGGGCTAGCGGGAGTTTCTACAATGAGCAGTTCTTC
TRBV5-1	TRBJ2-1	TRBD2	-	CASSSPRTSSYNEQFF	TGCGCCAGCAGCTCCCCTAGGACTAGCTCCTACAATGAGCAGTTCTTC
TRBV27	TRBJ1-1	TRBD1	-	CASSLTDRGRDPNTEAFF	TGTGCCAGCAGTTTGACGGACAGGGGGCGAGACCCGAACACTGAAGCTTTCTTT
TRBV6-6	TRBJ1-2	-	-	CASSFIWTDGYTF	TGTGCCAGCAGTTTTATTTGGACAGATGGCTACACCTTC
TRBV6-6	TRBJ1-1	-	-	CASWLSQNTEAFF	TGTGCCAGCTGGCTTTCGCAGAACACTGAAGCTTTCTTT
TRBV19	TRBJ1-2	-	once	CASRPEAGFRGYTF	TGTGCCAGCAGACCGGAGGCAGGCTTCCGAGGCTACACCTTC
TRBV18	TRBJ2-6	-	-	CASSTTGGGGANVLTF	TGTGCCAGCTCAACCACCGGGGGAGGTGGGGCCAACGTCCTGACTTTC
TRBV5-1	TRBJ1-2	-	-	CASSLDTWAYGYTF	TGCGCCAGCAGCTTGGACACCTGGGCCTATGGCTACACCTTC